This T cell receptor (beta chain) was sequenced in a study of blood T cell repertoires in COVID-19. Study details: The samples span acute and convalescent COVID-19 from the United States, Italy and Spain. PBMCs, B-cell-depleted T cells, or T cells provided the cDNA or gDNA that made up the material.

This clone occurred many times. CDR1 and CDR2 (germline): SNHLY, FYNNEI. Losses at the gene ends were 6 bases for V and 6 bases for J; bases not matched to a gene: 5. There are 14 residues in the CDR3. In the source study's methods: The authors estimated nucleated cell counts from reference gene primer amplification. The protocol was immunoSEQ multiplex PCR, while the TCRdb copy is restricted to in-frame clones and leaves out a portion. Clone size and the V and J calls come from that table; the DNA yielded D and trimming. The repertoire holds tens of thousands of clones, with around nine tenths as singletons.

Sample: peripheral blood. This chain links TRBV2 with TRBJ1-6; 7 nucleotides align to TRBD1. The clonotype was recovered from a woman aged 50 to 60 with active or convalescent COVID-19. The CDR3: CASSRDRANSPLHF. DNA for the CDR3: TGTGCCAGCAGCAGGGACAGAGCTAATTCACCCCTCCACTTT.